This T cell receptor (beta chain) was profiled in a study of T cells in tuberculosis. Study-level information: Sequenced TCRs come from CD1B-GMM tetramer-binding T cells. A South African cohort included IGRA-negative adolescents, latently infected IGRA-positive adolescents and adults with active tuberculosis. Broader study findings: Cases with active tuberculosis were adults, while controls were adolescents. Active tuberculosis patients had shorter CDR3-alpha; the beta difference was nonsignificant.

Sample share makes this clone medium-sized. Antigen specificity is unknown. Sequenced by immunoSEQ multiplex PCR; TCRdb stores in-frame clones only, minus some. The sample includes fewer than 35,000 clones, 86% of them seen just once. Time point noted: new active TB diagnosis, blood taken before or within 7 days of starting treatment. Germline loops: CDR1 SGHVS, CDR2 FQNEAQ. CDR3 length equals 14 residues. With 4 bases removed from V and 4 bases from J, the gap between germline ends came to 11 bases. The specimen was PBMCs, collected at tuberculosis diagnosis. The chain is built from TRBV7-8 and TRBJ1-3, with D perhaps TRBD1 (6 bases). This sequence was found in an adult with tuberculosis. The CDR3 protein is CASSSTGLGNTIYF. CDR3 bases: TGTGCCAGCAGCTCCACAGGGCTGGGAAACACCATATATTTT.